The sequence of this TCR beta chain was determined in a study of memory CD8 T cells in hepatitis C reinfection. Study at large: Chronic HCV followed reinfection in two donors who cleared primary infection.

Time point defined: late/post reinfection, 12 to 24 weeks after detection. No in vitro expansion preceded TCR sequencing of the sorted cells. Total naive CD8 T cells were sorted as viable CD3+ CD8+ CD45RO- cells from two donors. Measured with immunoSEQ multiplex PCR; TCRdb has only the in-frame clones, and not every one. The sample holds tens of thousands of clones; 80% to 90% are singletons and the top ten take 0.65% to 0.8%. The sequencing input was naive CD8+ T cells sorted from blood. This receptor was taken from a man aged 18 to 29 with hepatitis C virus infection.

Written as DNA, the CDR3 is TGTGCCAGCAGTTGGAGGGAGTACAATGAGCAGTTCTTC. Translation gives CASSWREYNEQFF. The chain couples TRBV6-5 to TRBJ2-1; maybe TRBD2 (6 bases). Germline V gene data show CDR1 as MNHEY and CDR2 as SVGAGI. This CDR3 comprises 13 residues. Trimming took off 4 bases at V and 4 bases at J, with 8 bases between the two ends.